This TCR beta chain appears in the sequencing data of a study of T cell changes during pregnancy in multiple sclerosis. TCRdb's copy holds only in-frame clones and misses some; the assay was immunoSEQ multiplex PCR. The sample yields about 92,000 clones, 92% seen once. This CDR3 has 15 residues. CDR1 is MDHEN, CDR2 SYDVKM, per germline. Trimming pared 6 bases from V and 6 bases from J, leaving 21 bases between. The starting material was peripheral blood, obtained in the first trimester of pregnancy. The chain uses TRBV28 and TRBJ2-7, with D perhaps matching TRBD1 (6 bases). The sequence was obtained from a female donor with multiple sclerosis, enrolled in a pregnancy study. CDR3 nucleotide sequence: TGTGCCAGCAGCACGTCACAGGGCGGCCGGTCCGAGCAGTACTTC. Translation gives CASSTSQGGRSEQYF.